What follows are 17 T cell receptor beta chains derived from one specimen sequenced in a study of T cells in Graves' hyperthyroidism and ophthalmopathy. RNA transcripts provided the source from which TCR beta CDR3 regions were amplified. Primed by the HTBI set, a first-round RT-PCR was run on the TCR CDR3. TCRdb re-called the multiplex PCR reads with MiXCR, one entry per CDR3 protein. The table includes 650,000 to 850,000 distinct CDR3 sequences, 18% detected once. The material sequenced was blood. These receptors were taken from a woman between 50 and 59 years old with Graves' hyperthyroidism that later progressed to Graves' ophthalmopathy.

This clonotype was seen a few times. The chain links TRBV10-1 to TRBJ2-1; 12 nucleotides align to TRBD2. The CDR3 extends over 16 amino acids. Germline CDR1 WNHNN, CDR2 SYGVQD (reference sequence). Losses at the gene ends were 2 bases for V and 5 bases for J; bases not matched to a gene: 4. Here the CDR3 reads CASSEPGLAGNNEQFF. In DNA form, the CDR3 reads TGCGCCAGCAGTGAGCCCGGACTAGCGGGGAACAATGAGCAGTTCTTC.

A word on this clonotype: Being one base from a much bigger clone, this may be a read error. V is TRBV5-1 and J is TRBJ1-2; possibly TRBD1 for D (6 bases). Germline V gene data show CDR1 as SGHRS and CDR2 as YFSETQ. The CDR3 is 13 residues long. CDR3 amino acids: CASSLDSVPGHTF. CDR3 in DNA: TGCGCCAGCAGTTTGGACAGTGTACCAGGCCACACCTTC. The full variable domain, rest sourced from reference TRBV5-1 and TRBJ1-2, is KAGVTQTPRYLIKTRGQQVTLSCSPISGHRSVSWYQQTPGQGLQFLFEYFSETQRNKGNFPGRFSGRQFSNSRSEMNVSTLELGDSALYLCASSLDSVPGHTFGSGTRLTVV.

This clonotype was detected many times. The chain links TRBV6-5 to TRBJ1-1; possibly TRBD1 for D (6 bases). The CDR3 has 15 amino acids. V lost 0 bases and J 5 bases, leaving 13 bases between the germline ends. Germline loops: CDR1 MNHEY, CDR2 SVGAGI. For the CDR3, the DNA is TGTGCCAGCAGTTACTCGGCAGGGGAGGGAACTGAAGCTTTCTTT. Amino acids: CASSYSAGEGTEAFF.

A few counts support this clonotype. The chain has TRBV5-8 and TRBJ1-5; D remains unclear. The CDR3 length is 10 residues. With 2 bases removed from V and 9 bases from J, the gap between germline ends came to 3 bases. CDR1 SGHTS and CDR2 YDEGEE come from the germline V gene. The CDR3 protein is CASSFGPQHF. DNA of the CDR3: TGTGCCAGCAGCTTCGGGCCCCAGCATTTT.

At least ten counts were recorded for this clonotype. The chain is built from TRBV20-1 and TRBJ1-3; D is perhaps TRBD1 (6 bases). Between the trimmed V and J ends, which lost 1 base and 4 bases, there was a span of 11 bases. The CDR3 consists of 14 residues. The germline V gene has CDR1 DFQATT and CDR2 SNEGSKA (reference sequence). CDR3 protein: CSARVQGSGNTIYF. The CDR3 coding sequence is TGCAGTGCTAGAGTGCAGGGGTCAGGAAACACCATATATTTT.

Many counts were recorded for this clonotype. The chain joins TRBV3-1 to TRBJ1-3; D is unresolved. V dropped 6 bases and J dropped 2 bases, with 8 bases sitting between them. Germline V gene sequence: CDR1 LGHDT, CDR2 YNNKEL (reference sequence). CDR3 size: 13 residues. The CDR3 DNA reads as TGTGCCAGCAGTACCGGAACTGGAAACACCATATATTTT. Protein: CASSTGTGNTIYF.

In this sample, this clonotype turned up many times. The V and J genes are TRBV7-9 and TRBJ2-1; 11 positions agree with TRBD1. The CDR3 length is 16 residues. Trimming at V came to 4 bases and at J to 3 bases, leaving 5 bases not matched to a gene. Per germline, CDR1 SEHNR and CDR2 FQNEAQ (reference sequence). The chain's CDR3 is CASSSTGTGGYNEQFF. For the CDR3, the DNA is TGTGCCAGCAGCTCCACCGGGACAGGGGGCTACAATGAGCAGTTCTTC.

The rearrangement joins TRBV6-1 to TRBJ1-2, with TRBD1 identical over 9 bases. The CDR3 consists of 16 residues. V shed 6 bases, J shed 2 bases, and the junction held 10 bases outside the gene matches. The germline V gene has CDR1 MNHNS and CDR2 SASEGT. This CDR3 is CASRGTRGQGNYGYTF. CDR3 sequence (DNA): TGTGCCAGCAGGGGCACCAGGGGACAGGGAAACTATGGCTACACCTTC.

This clonotype was recorded many times. The chain couples TRBV15 to TRBJ1-4, with TRBD1 as a possible D gene (6 bases). The germline V gene encodes CDR1 LNHNV and CDR2 YYDKDF (reference sequence). The CDR3 runs 16 residues. The germline V and J ends were trimmed by 0 bases and 8 bases, with 16 bases remaining between them. CDR3 region: CATSRDWGTLGEKLFF. The CDR3 DNA sequence: TGTGCCACCAGCAGAGATTGGGGGACACTCGGAGAAAAACTGTTTTTT.

This clonotype appeared a few times. CDR3 region: CSARPRLRGFFQPQHF. The CDR3 DNA reads as TGCAGTGCTAGACCGCGACTCAGGGGGTTCTTTCAGCCCCAGCATTTT. The chain has TRBV20-1 and TRBJ1-5; 7 bases are shared with TRBD1. The CDR3 sequence is 16 residues long. J gave up 6 bases and V 2 bases, and 13 bases lay outside the gene matches. Germline assignment: CDR1 DFQATT and CDR2 SNEGSKA (reference sequence).

This clonotype was observed a handful of times. The gene calls are TRBV5-1 and TRBJ1-2; D may be TRBD1 (6 bases). The germline V gene has CDR1 SGHRS and CDR2 YFSETQ. V gave up 6 bases and J gave up 6 bases, with 15 bases separating them. CDR3 length: 13 amino acids. This chain's CDR3 is CASNGQGPDGYTF. The CDR3 DNA follows: TGCGCCAGCAATGGGCAGGGGCCCGATGGCTACACCTTC.

This clonotype was picked up a small number of times. The chain carries TRBV7-9 and TRBJ2-5, with a tentative D call TRBD2 (5 bases). The CDR3 is 13 residues long. Trimming pared 3 bases from V and 5 bases from J, leaving 10 bases between. The V gene's germline CDR1 is SEHNR and CDR2 FQNEAQ (reference sequence). This CDR3 reads CASSLGVPETQYF. The CDR3 DNA sequence: TGTGCCAGCAGCTTGGGAGTCCCGGAGACCCAGTACTTC.

This chain joins TRBV14 and TRBJ1-1, with D unclear. Germline CDR1 is SGHDN and CDR2 is FVKESK. The CDR3 length is 15 residues. The V and J ends lost 4 bases and 2 bases respectively, with 14 bases between them. CDR3 protein: CASSPLRLFNTEAFF. DNA for the CDR3: TGTGCCAGCAGCCCTCTTCGGCTATTCAACACTGAAGCTTTCTTT.

This chain uses TRBV29-1 with TRBJ2-5; D may correspond to TRBD1 or TRBD2 (7 bases each). The germline V and J ends were trimmed by 4 bases and 1 base, with 10 bases remaining between them. CDR1 SQVTM and CDR2 ANQGSEA come from the germline V gene. The CDR3 totals 13 residues. CDR3 sequence: CSVAGGVQETQYF. The CDR3 DNA reads TGCAGCGTTGCAGGGGGGGTCCAAGAGACCCAGTACTTC.

V is TRBV5-1 and J is TRBJ1-2, with 10 bases fitting TRBD1. Germline V CDR1 and CDR2: SGHRS, YFSETQ. J was trimmed by 4 bases and V by 3 bases; bases with no gene match: 9. The CDR3 length is 16 residues. The CDR3 DNA reads TGCGCCAGCAGCTCCGGGACAGGGGATCCTTTCTATGGCTACACCTTC. It is translated as CASSSGTGDPFYGYTF.

V and J are TRBV7-9 and TRBJ2-2; 10 nucleotides line up with TRBD1. V lost 5 bases to trimming and J lost 4 bases; unmatched junction nucleotides: 4. CDR3 length equals 15 residues. From germline, CDR1 is SEHNR and CDR2 FQNEAQ (reference sequence). CDR3 loop: CASSTRDRGTGELFF. The CDR3 coding sequence is TGTGCCAGCAGCACCCGGGACAGGGGCACCGGGGAGCTGTTTTTT. The entire variable domain, with the rest obtained from reference TRBV7-9 and TRBJ2-2, is as follows: DTGVSQNPRHKITKRGQNVTFRCDPISEHNRLYWYRQTLGQGPEFLTYFQNEAQLEKSRLLSDRFSAERPKGSFSTLEIQRTEQGDSAMYLCASSTRDRGTGELFFGEGSRLTVL.

The V gene is TRBV3-1, the J gene TRBJ1-2; D is uncertain. CDR3 length: 14 residues. V was clipped by 0 bases and J by 3 bases, with 8 bases between them. Germline assignment: CDR1 LGHDT and CDR2 YNNKEL (reference sequence). CDR3 sequence reads: CASSQDDRDYGYTF. CDR3 DNA sequence: TGTGCCAGCAGCCAAGACGACCGGGACTATGGCTACACCTTC.